This TCR beta chain came from a study of long-term antiretroviral therapy in people with HIV. General observations from the study: Controls showed broader CDR3 length ranges than did the HIV repertoires. Clonal expansions arising prior to ART prevailed in the repertoire at every time point. Transplant-donor-level diversity was not reached after ART, though diversity increased.

Running of the v3.0 immunoSEQ assay took place at survey level. Clones were read by immunoSEQ multiplex PCR, and TCRdb kept only the in-frame ones, dropping some. The repertoire holds 30,000 to 35,000 clones, with under 90% as singletons. CDR3 length: 16 residues. Trimming shortened V by 0 bases and J by 2 bases, and 12 bases separated the two germline ends. Per donor, a minimum of one pre-ART and a minimum of two post-ART PBMC samples were available. A word on this clone: The antigen is not known.

V gene TRBV23-1 combines with J gene TRBJ2-3, with D hard to call. TRBV23-1 is reported as an ORF; its role is uncertain. The receptor was isolated from a man between 18 and 35 years old with HIV. Sequenced material: unsorted PBMCs, taken 0.4 years before starting antiretroviral therapy. CDR3 sequence reads: CASSQSGRSPTDTQYF. In nucleotides, the CDR3 is TGCGCCAGCAGTCAATCGGGCAGGTCCCCCACAGATACGCAGTATTTT.